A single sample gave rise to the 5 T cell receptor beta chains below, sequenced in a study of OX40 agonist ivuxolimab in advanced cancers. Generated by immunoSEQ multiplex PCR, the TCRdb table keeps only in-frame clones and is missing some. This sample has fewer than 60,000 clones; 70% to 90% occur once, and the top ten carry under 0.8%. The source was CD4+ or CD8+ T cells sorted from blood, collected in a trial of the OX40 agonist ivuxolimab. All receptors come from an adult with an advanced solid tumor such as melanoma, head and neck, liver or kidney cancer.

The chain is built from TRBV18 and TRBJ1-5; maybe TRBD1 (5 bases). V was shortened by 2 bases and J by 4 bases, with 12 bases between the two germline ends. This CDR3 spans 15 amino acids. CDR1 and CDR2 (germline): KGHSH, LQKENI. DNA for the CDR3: TGTGCCAGCTCACCATCATCAGGGCCTAATCAGCCCCAGCATTTT. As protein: CASSPSSGPNQPQHF.

The CDR3 sequence is CASWMNTEAFF. CDR3 nucleotide sequence: TGTGCCAGCTGGATGAACACTGAAGCTTTCTTT. The rearrangement uses TRBV2 and TRBJ1-1; D gene unclear. This CDR3 is built from 11 residues. Trimming left V 8 bases short and J 0 bases short, with 4 bases between. CDR1 SNHLY and CDR2 FYNNEI come from the germline V gene. The full variable domain, its missing parts supplied by reference TRBV2 and TRBJ1-1, is EPEVTQTPSHQVTQMGQEVILRCVPISNHLYFYWYRQILGQKVEFLVSFYNNEISEKSEIFDDQFSVERPDGSNFTLKIRSTKLEDSAMYFCASWMNTEAFFGQGTRLTVV.

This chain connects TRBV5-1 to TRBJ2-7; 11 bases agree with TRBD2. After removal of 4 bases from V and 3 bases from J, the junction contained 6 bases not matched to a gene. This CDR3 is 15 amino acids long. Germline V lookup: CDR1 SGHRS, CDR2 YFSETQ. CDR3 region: CASSGGLAEYYEQYF. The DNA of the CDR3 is TGCGCCAGCAGCGGGGGACTAGCGGAATACTACGAGCAGTACTTC.

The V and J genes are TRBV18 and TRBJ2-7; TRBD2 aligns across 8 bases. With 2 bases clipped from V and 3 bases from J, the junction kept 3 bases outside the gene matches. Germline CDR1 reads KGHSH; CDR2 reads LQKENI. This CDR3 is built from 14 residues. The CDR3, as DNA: TGTGCCAGCTCACCAACTAGCGGCCTCTACGAGCAGTACTTC. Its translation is CASSPTSGLYEQYF.

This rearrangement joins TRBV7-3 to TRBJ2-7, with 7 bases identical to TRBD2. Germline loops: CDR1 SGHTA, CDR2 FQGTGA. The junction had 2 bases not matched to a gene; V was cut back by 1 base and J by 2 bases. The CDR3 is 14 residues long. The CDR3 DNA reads TGTGCCAGCAGCTTAATGGGAGGGCCCTACGAGCAGTACTTC. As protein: CASSLMGGPYEQYF.